The clone carrying this T cell receptor beta chain was observed a few times. This specimen belongs to a study of early T cells in non-severe SARS-CoV-2 infection. Across the study: Unsorted whole blood bulk RNA was sequenced, with unpaired chains.

The CDR3 is 15 residues long. Germline loops: CDR1 DFQATT, CDR2 SNEGSKA (reference sequence). V lost 5 bases, J lost 9 bases, and 8 bases stayed unmatched. MiXCR, run by TCRdb on the 5' RACE reads, gives a single entry per CDR3 protein. The sample lists about 26,000 distinct CDR3 sequences, about 4% occurring once. The TCR sequence derives from an adult who was a healthcare worker with PCR-confirmed SARS-CoV-2 infection or an uninfected control (not recorded which). Material: whole blood. This chain joins TRBV20-1 and TRBJ2-1; TRBD2 aligns across 15 bases. As DNA, the CDR3 is TGCAGTGCTGACTCCGGGACTAGCGGGAGGAGTGAGCAGTTCTTC. Translating gives CSADSGTSGRSEQFF.